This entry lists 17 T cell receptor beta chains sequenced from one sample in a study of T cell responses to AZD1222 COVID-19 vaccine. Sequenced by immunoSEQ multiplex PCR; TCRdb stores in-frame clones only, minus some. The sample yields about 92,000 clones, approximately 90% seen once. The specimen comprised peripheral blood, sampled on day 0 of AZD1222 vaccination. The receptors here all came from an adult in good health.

The CDR3 coding sequence is TGTGCCAGCAGACCGGGACAGGGGTTTTCCTATGGCTACACCTTC. Protein sequence: CASRPGQGFSYGYTF. This sequence joins TRBV6-6 and TRBJ1-2; 10 bases align to TRBD1. The CDR3 totals 15 residues. The junction had 8 bases not matched to a gene; V was cut back by 6 bases and J by 4 bases. Germline lookup yields CDR1 MNHNY and CDR2 SVGAGI (reference sequence).

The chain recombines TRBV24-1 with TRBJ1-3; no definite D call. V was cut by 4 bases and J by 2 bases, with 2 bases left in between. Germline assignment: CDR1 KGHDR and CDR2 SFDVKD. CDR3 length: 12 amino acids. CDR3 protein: CATSEAGNTIYF. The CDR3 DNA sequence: TGTGCCACCAGTGAGGCTGGAAACACCATATATTTT.

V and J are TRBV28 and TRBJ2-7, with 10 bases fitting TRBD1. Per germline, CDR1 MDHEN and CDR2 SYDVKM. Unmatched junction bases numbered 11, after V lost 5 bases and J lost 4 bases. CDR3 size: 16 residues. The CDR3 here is CASSPLGTGALYEQYF. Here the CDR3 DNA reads TGTGCCAGCAGTCCACTCGGGACAGGGGCTTTATACGAGCAGTACTTC.

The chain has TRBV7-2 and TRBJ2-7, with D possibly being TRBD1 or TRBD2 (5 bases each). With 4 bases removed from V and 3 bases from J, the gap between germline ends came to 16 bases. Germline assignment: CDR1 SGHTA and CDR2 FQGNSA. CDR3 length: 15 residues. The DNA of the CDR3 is TGTGCCAGCAGCTCTCAGGGAGCCGGGATCTACGAGCAGTACTTC. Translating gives CASSSQGAGIYEQYF. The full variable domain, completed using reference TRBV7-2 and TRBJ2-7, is GAGVSQSPSNKVTEKGKDVELRCDPISGHTALYWYRQSLGQGLEFLIYFQGNSAPDKSGLPSDRFSAERTGGSVSTLTIQRTQQEDSAVYLCASSSQGAGIYEQYFGPGTRLTVT.

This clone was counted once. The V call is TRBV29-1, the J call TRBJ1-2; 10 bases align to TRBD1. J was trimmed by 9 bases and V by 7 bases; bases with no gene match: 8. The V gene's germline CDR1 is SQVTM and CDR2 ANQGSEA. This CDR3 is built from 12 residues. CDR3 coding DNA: TGCAGCGCGCGACAGGGGGCGGGGAGCTACACCTTC. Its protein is CSARQGAGSYTF. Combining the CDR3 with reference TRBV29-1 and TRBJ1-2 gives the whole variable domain SAVISQKPSRDICQRGTSLTIQCQVDSQVTMMFWYRQQPGQSLTLIATANQGSEATYESGFVIDKFPISRPNLTFSTLTVSNMSPEDSSIYLCSARQGAGSYTFGSGTRLTVV.

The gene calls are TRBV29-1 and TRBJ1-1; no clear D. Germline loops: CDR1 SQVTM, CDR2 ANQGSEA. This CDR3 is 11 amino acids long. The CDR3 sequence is CSTGQESRAFF. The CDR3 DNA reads TGCAGTACTGGGCAGGAGAGTCGAGCTTTCTTT.

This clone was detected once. As DNA, the CDR3 is TGTGCCAGCACCAACGGGGTGTATAGCAATCAGCCCCAGCATTTT. Protein: CASTNGVYSNQPQHF. The chain employs TRBV5-8 and TRBJ1-5; no definite D call. The CDR3 sequence is 15 residues long. Germline V gives CDR1 SGHTS, CDR2 YDEGEE. V gave up 6 bases and J gave up 0 bases, with 13 bases separating them.

CDR3 residues: CASSASRETQYF. Here the CDR3 DNA reads TGTGCCAGCAGCGCCAGTCGAGAGACCCAGTACTTC. This chain connects TRBV12-3 or TRBV12-4 to TRBJ2-5; D is unclear. V lost 6 bases and J lost 4, with 9 bases in between. This CDR3 has 12 residues.

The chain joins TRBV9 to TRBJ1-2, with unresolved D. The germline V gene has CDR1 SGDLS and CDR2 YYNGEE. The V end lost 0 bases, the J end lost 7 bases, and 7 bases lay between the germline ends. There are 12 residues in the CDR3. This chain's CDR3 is CASSVGWGGYTF. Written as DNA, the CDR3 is TGTGCCAGCAGCGTAGGATGGGGTGGCTACACCTTC.

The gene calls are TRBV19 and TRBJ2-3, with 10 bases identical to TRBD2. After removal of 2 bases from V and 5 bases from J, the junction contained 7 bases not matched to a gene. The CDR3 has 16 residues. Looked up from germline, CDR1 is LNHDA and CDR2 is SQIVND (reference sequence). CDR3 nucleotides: TGTGCCAGTAGTATATCAGCGGGGGGGCCCATAGATACGCAGTATTTT. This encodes CASSISAGGPIDTQYF. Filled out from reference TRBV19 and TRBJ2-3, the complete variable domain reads DGGITQSPKYLFRKEGQNVTLSCEQNLNHDAMYWYRQDPGQGLRLIYYSQIVNDFQKGDIAEGYSVSREKKESFPLTVTSAQKNPTAFYLCASSISAGGPIDTQYFGPGTRLTVL.

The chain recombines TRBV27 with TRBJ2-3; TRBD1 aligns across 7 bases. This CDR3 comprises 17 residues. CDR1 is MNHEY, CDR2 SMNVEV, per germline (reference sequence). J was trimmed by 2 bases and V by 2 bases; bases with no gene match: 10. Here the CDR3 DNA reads TGTGCCAGCAGTTTAGAAATGGGGACAGACTACACAGATACGCAGTATTTT. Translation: CASSLEMGTDYTDTQYF.

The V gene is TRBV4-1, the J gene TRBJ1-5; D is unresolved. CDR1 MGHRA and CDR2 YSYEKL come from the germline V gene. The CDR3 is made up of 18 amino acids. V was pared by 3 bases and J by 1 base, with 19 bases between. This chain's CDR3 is CASSQGSVGVSSNQPQHF. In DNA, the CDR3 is TGCGCCAGCAGCCAGGGATCTGTCGGAGTAAGCAGCAATCAGCCCCAGCATTTT.

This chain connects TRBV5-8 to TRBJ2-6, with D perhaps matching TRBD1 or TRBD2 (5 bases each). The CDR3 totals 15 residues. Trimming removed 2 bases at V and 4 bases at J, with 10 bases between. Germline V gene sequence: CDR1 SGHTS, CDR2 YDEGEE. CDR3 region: CASSFWGLGANVLTF. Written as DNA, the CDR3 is TGTGCCAGCAGCTTCTGGGGGTTAGGGGCCAACGTCCTGACTTTC. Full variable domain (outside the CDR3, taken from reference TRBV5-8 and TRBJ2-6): EAGVTQSPTHLIKTRGQQATLRCSPISGHTSVYWYQQALGLGLQFLLWYDEGEERNRGNFPPRFSGRQFPNYSSELNVNALELEDSALYLCASSFWGLGANVLTFGAGSRLTVL.

The CDR3 nucleotides are TGTGCCAGTATAGGCGGCGTGAACACTGAAGCTTTCTTT. Translating gives CASIGGVNTEAFF. This chain uses TRBV19 with TRBJ1-1; no clear D. The CDR3 totals 13 residues. Per germline, CDR1 LNHDA and CDR2 SQIVND (reference sequence). With 7 bases removed from V and 0 bases from J, the gap between germline ends came to 9 bases.

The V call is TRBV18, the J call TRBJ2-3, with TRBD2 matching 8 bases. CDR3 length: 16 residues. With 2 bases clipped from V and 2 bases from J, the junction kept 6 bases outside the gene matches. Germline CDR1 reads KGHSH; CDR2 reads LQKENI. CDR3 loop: CASSPRTSTNTDTQYF. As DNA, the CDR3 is TGTGCCAGCTCACCAAGGACTAGCACGAACACAGATACGCAGTATTTT.

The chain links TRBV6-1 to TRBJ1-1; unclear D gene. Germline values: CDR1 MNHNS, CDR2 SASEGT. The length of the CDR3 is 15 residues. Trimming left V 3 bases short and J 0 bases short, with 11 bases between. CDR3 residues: CASSDIQSMNTEAFF. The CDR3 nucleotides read TGTGCCAGCAGTGATATACAGAGTATGAACACTGAAGCTTTCTTT.

CDR3 residues: CASSPPGAGYTF. CDR3 coding DNA: TGTGCCAGCAGCCCCCCGGGGGCCGGCTACACCTTC. The J gene is TRBJ1-2, the V gene TRBV6-6, with D maybe TRBD1 (6 bases). Trimming cost V 6 bases and J 8 bases, with 13 bases left between them. Per germline, CDR1 MNHNY and CDR2 SVGAGI (reference sequence). CDR3 length: 12 amino acids.